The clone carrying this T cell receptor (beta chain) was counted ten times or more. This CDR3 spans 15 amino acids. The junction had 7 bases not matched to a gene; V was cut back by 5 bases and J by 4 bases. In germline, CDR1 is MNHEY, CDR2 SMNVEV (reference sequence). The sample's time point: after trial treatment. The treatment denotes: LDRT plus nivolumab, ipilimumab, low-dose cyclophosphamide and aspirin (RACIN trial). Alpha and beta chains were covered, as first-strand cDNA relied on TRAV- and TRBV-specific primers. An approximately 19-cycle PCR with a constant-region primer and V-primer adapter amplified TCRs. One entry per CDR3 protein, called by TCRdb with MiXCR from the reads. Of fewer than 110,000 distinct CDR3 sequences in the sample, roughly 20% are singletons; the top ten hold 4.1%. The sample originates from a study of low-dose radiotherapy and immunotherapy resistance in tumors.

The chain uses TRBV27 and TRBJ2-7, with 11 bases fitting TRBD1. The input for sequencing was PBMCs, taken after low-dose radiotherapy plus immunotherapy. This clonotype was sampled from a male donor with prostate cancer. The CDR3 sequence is CASSAGTGGFYEQYF. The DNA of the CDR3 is TGTGCCAGCAGTGCCGGGACAGGGGGTTTTTACGAGCAGTACTTC.